Below, one T cell receptor beta chain is given with its context. CDR1 is SGDLS, CDR2 YYNGEE, per germline. Trimming left V 4 bases short and J 11 bases short, with 22 bases between. The CDR3 covers 15 residues. The data were taken from a study of blood T cell repertoires in COVID-19. Profiled with immunoSEQ multiplex PCR; TCRdb holds only in-frame clones, not every one. The sample comprises roughly 500,000 clones, approximately 85% of which are singletons, and 3.2% rests with the top ten. The TCR comes from a human donor in a cohort sampled during active COVID-19. The sequenced material came from peripheral blood. The V call is TRBV9, the J call TRBJ2-1; the D gene is possibly TRBD1 (6 bases). The CDR3 here is CASSPFSTTGTKQFF. The CDR3 DNA reads TGTGCCAGCAGCCCGTTCTCGACCACCGGGACAAAGCAGTTCTTC.